The next 6 T cell receptor beta chains were all read from a single sample in a study of human T cells and chemical hapten exposure. TCRdb re-derived calls from the RACE reads in MiXCR, one entry per CDR3 protein. The repertoire holds more than 70,000 distinct CDR3 sequences, 8.5% seen once, with 2% to 3% in the top ten. The time point denotes: pre-sensitization, week 0. Sample treatment: therapeutic diphenylcyclopropenone sensitization with weekly scalp DPC. The specimen comprised whole blood, sampled in connection with sensitization to the hapten diphenylcyclopropenone (DPC). These receptors came from a man in his forties or fifties with alopecia areata. Some clones in this sample may be carry-over from other donors' samples.

V usage is TRBV3-1 and J usage is TRBJ2-1; D remains unclear. Looked up from germline, CDR1 is LGHDT and CDR2 is YNNKEL (reference sequence). V was trimmed by 1 base and J by 3 bases, leaving 10 bases between them. CDR3 length equals 15 residues. CDR3 in amino acids: CASSQGAHHYNEQFF. CDR3 sequence (DNA): TGTGCCAGCAGCCAAGGGGCTCACCACTACAATGAGCAGTTCTTC.

The gene calls are TRBV10-2 and TRBJ2-1; 11 nucleotides match TRBD2. V was clipped by 2 bases and J by 9 bases; unmatched bases: 12. CDR3 length: 17 amino acids. CDR1 WSHSY and CDR2 SAAADI come from the germline V gene. CDR3 loop: CASSEPILAGGAGEQFF. The CDR3 DNA reads as TGCGCCAGCAGTGAGCCTATCCTAGCGGGAGGAGCTGGTGAGCAGTTCTTC.

This clonotype was seen at least ten times. The gene calls are TRBV6-5 and TRBJ1-6, with 7 bases matching TRBD1. The CDR3 consists of 17 residues. Germline CDR1 MNHEY, CDR2 SVGAGI. V trimming: 6 bases; J trimming: 6 bases; junction bases outside the gene matches: 14. The CDR3 sequence: CASSKGTALSVNSPLHF. In DNA, the CDR3 is TGTGCCAGCAGCAAAGGGACAGCCTTATCCGTTAATTCACCCCTCCACTTT.

This clonotype was detected only a few times. J is TRBJ2-7 and V is TRBV5-1, with TRBD1 as a possible D gene (7 bases). The CDR3 contains 14 residues. The germline V gene has CDR1 SGHRS and CDR2 YFSETQ. V lost 3 bases, J lost 2 bases, and 12 bases lay in between. CDR3 sequence: CASSSGGGPYEQYV. For the CDR3, the DNA is TGCGCCAGCAGCTCAGGGGGAGGCCCCTACGAGCAGTACGTC.

This clonotype was counted many times. V and J are TRBV29-1 and TRBJ2-4; D ambiguous. Germline CDR1 is SQVTM and CDR2 is ANQGSEA. V dropped 0 bases and J dropped 5 bases, with 14 bases sitting between them. CDR3 size: 15 residues. The CDR3, as DNA: TGCAGCGTTGAAGATTATGACCTAGGTGAAAACATTCAGTACTTC. Its translation: CSVEDYDLGENIQYF.

The V gene is TRBV4-3, the J gene TRBJ2-3; D is unclear. Trimming left V 4 bases short and J 4 bases short, with 15 bases between. The germline CDR1 and CDR2 sequences are LGHNA and YSLEER. This CDR3 region has 15 residues. The CDR3 loop is CASSRISGAADTQYF. The DNA of the CDR3 is TGCGCCAGCAGCCGCATTTCAGGTGCAGCAGATACGCAGTATTTT.